Shown below are 9 T cell receptor beta chains from a single sample sequenced in a study of blood T cell repertoires in COVID-19. Generated by immunoSEQ multiplex PCR, the TCRdb table keeps only in-frame clones and is missing some. Among some 360,000 clones listed, around 87% were seen once. The specimen sequenced was peripheral blood. Receptors were obtained from a woman aged 60-75 years with COVID-19, enrolled during active disease.

The V call is TRBV5-1, the J call TRBJ2-3, with 11 bases lining up with TRBD2. Per germline, CDR1 SGHRS and CDR2 YFSETQ. The CDR3 runs 16 residues. V shed 3 bases, J shed 1 base, and the junction held 4 bases outside the gene matches. The CDR3 is CASSSTSGGRTDTQYF. CDR3 in DNA: TGCGCCAGCAGCTCCACTAGCGGGGGACGCACAGATACGCAGTATTTT.

The rearrangement links TRBV6-6 to TRBJ1-3; D not resolved. The CDR3 length is 16 residues. The germline V gene encodes CDR1 MNHNY and CDR2 SVGAGI (reference sequence). Between the trimmed V and J ends, which lost 6 bases and 0 bases, there was a span of 15 bases. The DNA of the CDR3 is TGTGCCAGCAGCCTTCTCAGCACAGTCTCTGGAAACACCATATATTTT. It yields the protein CASSLLSTVSGNTIYF.

In this sample, this clone turned up once. V is TRBV7-2 and J is TRBJ1-5; D remains unclear. This CDR3 spans 13 amino acids. V dropped 4 bases and J dropped 7 bases, with 11 bases sitting between them. Germline V gene lookup returns CDR1 SGHTA and CDR2 FQGNSA. As DNA, the CDR3 is TGTGCCAGCAGCTCCAAAGTGAGCCAGCCCCAGCATTTT. Amino acids: CASSSKVSQPQHF.

This chain links TRBV18 with TRBJ2-1; D is uncertain. Germline-derived CDR1 and CDR2 are KGHSH and LQKENI. The CDR3 covers 14 residues. Trimming stripped 4 bases from V and 5 bases from J, with 12 bases between. CDR3 nucleotides: TGTGCCAGCTCACTAAGCCAGCAGGACAATGAGCAGTTCTTC. Residues: CASSLSQQDNEQFF.

This chain uses TRBV5-4 with TRBJ2-6; weak D call: TRBD2 (6 bases). There are 18 residues in the CDR3. The V and J ends lost 4 bases and 0 bases respectively, with 17 bases between them. The V gene's germline CDR1 is SGHNT and CDR2 YYREEE (reference sequence). Written as DNA, the CDR3 is TGTGCCAGCAGCCATGGAGGGGCGGGTAGCTCTGGGGCCAACGTCCTGACTTTC. Its protein product is CASSHGGAGSSGANVLTF.

The chain is built from TRBV27 and TRBJ1-1; no clear D. The CDR3 extends over 13 amino acids. Looked up from germline, CDR1 is MNHEY and CDR2 is SMNVEV (reference sequence). With 3 bases removed from V and 2 bases from J, the gap between germline ends came to 7 bases. The CDR3 bases are TGTGCCAGCAGTTTCCACTTCAACACTGAAGCTTTCTTT. Protein sequence: CASSFHFNTEAFF.

The chain employs TRBV4-1 and TRBJ1-5; TRBD1 might be the D (5 bases). CDR1 and CDR2 from the germline V gene are MGHRA and YSYEKL. Trimming took off 0 bases at V and 3 bases at J, with 9 bases between the two ends. CDR3 length: 15 amino acids. CDR3 sequence: CASSQEEGNNQPQHF. CDR3 nucleotide sequence: TGCGCCAGCAGCCAAGAGGAGGGGAACAATCAGCCCCAGCATTTT.

In this sample, this clone turned up once. The chain recombines TRBV19 with TRBJ1-5; 7 bases line up with TRBD1. V dropped 7 bases and J dropped 2; count of bases not matched to a gene: 8. Germline CDR1 reads LNHDA; CDR2 reads SQIVND (reference sequence). This CDR3 spans 15 amino acids. In DNA, the CDR3 is TGTGCCAGTACCGGACAGGCGGCGGGCAATCAGCCCCAGCATTTT. It codes for CASTGQAAGNQPQHF.

The CDR3 nucleotides are TGTGCCAGCAGTGAAGCCCGCAGGGCCCGCCAGCCCCAGCATTTT. Protein product: CASSEARRARQPQHF. The rearrangement joins TRBV6-1 to TRBJ1-5, with TRBD1 as a possible D gene (5 bases). CDR1 MNHNS and CDR2 SASEGT come from the germline V gene. Trimming pared 0 bases from V and 7 bases from J, leaving 13 bases between. The CDR3 extends over 15 amino acids.